Below are 3 T cell receptor beta chains sequenced from a single sample in a study of neurological immune-mediated disorders. TCRdb used MiXCR to reprocess the 5' RACE reads, holding one entry per CDR3 protein. The sample contains 55,000 to 85,000 distinct CDR3 sequences, 2.5% to 3.5% of which appear only once. Sequencing used PBMCs. The receptors here all came from a woman aged 45-65 years with multiple sclerosis.

This clonotype has ten or more counts. This chain joins TRBV2 and TRBJ2-7; 11 nucleotides agree with TRBD2. Trimming removed 6 bases from V and 7 bases from J; junction bases left unmatched: 11. CDR3 length: 15 residues. The V gene's germline CDR1 is SNHLY and CDR2 FYNNEI. The CDR3 nucleotides read TGTGCCAGCAGCCTCGTTAGCGGGGGGGCAGGAGAGCAGTACGTC. This codes for CASSLVSGGAGEQYV.

This clonotype was detected ten times or more. V and J are TRBV5-1 and TRBJ2-2; TRBD2 is a possible D gene (6 bases). Per germline, CDR1 SGHRS and CDR2 YFSETQ. The CDR3 spans 15 residues. Trimming cost V 1 base and J 4 bases, with 11 bases left between them. In nucleotides, the CDR3 is TGCGCCAGCAGCTTGTACATCGGGGGCACCGGGGAGCTGTTTTTT. This codes for CASSLYIGGTGELFF. Filled out from reference TRBV5-1 and TRBJ2-2, the complete variable domain reads KAGVTQTPRYLIKTRGQQVTLSCSPISGHRSVSWYQQTPGQGLQFLFEYFSETQRNKGNFPGRFSGRQFSNSRSEMNVSTLELGDSALYLCASSLYIGGTGELFFGEGSRLTVL.

In its sample, this clonotype was seen many times. The rearrangement links TRBV6-5 to TRBJ2-7; TRBD1 agrees at 8 bases. The germline CDR1 and CDR2 sequences are MNHEY and SVGAGI. The CDR3 is 14 residues long. Losses at the gene ends were 0 bases for V and 4 bases for J; bases not matched to a gene: 2. Here the CDR3 reads CASSYSTGEYEQYF. DNA of the CDR3: TGTGCCAGCAGTTACTCGACAGGGGAGTACGAGCAGTACTTC.